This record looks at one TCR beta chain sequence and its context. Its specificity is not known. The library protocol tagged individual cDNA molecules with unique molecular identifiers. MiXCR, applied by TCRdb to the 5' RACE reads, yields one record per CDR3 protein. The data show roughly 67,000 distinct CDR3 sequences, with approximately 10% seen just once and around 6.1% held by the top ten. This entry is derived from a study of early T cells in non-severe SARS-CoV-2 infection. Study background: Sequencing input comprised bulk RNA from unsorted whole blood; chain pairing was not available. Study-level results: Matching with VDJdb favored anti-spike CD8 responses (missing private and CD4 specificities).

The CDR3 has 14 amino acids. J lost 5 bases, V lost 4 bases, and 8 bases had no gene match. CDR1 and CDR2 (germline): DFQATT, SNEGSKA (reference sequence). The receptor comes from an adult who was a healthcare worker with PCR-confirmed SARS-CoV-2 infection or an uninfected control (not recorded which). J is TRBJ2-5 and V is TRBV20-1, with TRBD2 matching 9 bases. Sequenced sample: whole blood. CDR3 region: CSATPIAGDETQYF. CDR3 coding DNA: TGCAGTGCTACCCCTATAGCGGGAGACGAGACCCAGTACTTC.